These T cell receptor beta chains were read from a single sample in a study of blood T cell repertoires in COVID-19. Only in-frame clones appear in the TCRdb table, and some are missing; sequencing was by immunoSEQ multiplex PCR. The sample has fewer than 200,000 clones, about 86% seen once; the top ten hold 12%. Sequenced: peripheral blood. All receptors come from a woman in her 70s with COVID-19, enrolled during active disease. Each CDR3 is given with its conserved first and last residue. D genes are given only for firm matches. Some rows have no size entry. The others give once, few or many, or a class for an expanded clone.

>.|.|TRBV4-2|TRBJ1-3
TGTGCCAGCAGCCATACCCGTGCCAGGGGTTTTAGTGGAAACACCATATATTTT
CASSHTRARGFSGNTIYF
>.|.|TRBV30|TRBJ2-3
TGTGCCTGGAGTGTAGTGGGGGGATCTAGCACAGATACGCAGTATTTT
CAWSVVGGSSTDTQYF
>.|.|TRBV2|TRBJ1-4
TGTGCCAGCGGGGGGGTTTCAAATGAAAAACTGTTTTTT
CASGGVSNEKLFF
>TRBD2|.|TRBV28|TRBJ2-1
TGTGCCAGCAGTTTGGCGGGAGAGTACTACAATGAGCAGTTCTTC
CASSLAGEYYNEQFF
>TRBD1|.|TRBV7-9|TRBJ1-1
TGTGCCAGCAGCTCCCTCATTCCGGACAGGCGGAACACTGAAGCTTTCTTT
CASSSLIPDRRNTEAFF
>.|.|TRBV3-1/TRBV3-2|TRBJ1-2
TGTGCCAGCAGCGGACAGTTTTTGGCTGGCTACACCTTC
CASSGQFLAGYTF
>.|.|TRBV21-1|TRBJ1-4
TGTGCCAGCAGTCGCGGGACAGGGGTGCCAGAGGATGAAAAACTGTTTTTT
CASSRGTGVPEDEKLFF
>.|.|TRBV19|TRBJ1-5
TGTGCCAGTAGTATCGAGTCTAACAATCAGCCCCAGCATTTT
CASSIESNNQPQHF
>TRBD2|.|TRBV2|TRBJ2-7
TGTGCCAGCAGTGAAACGGCTAGCGGGAGGTTCTACGAGCAGTACTTC
CASSETASGRFYEQYF
>.|.|TRBV28|TRBJ1-5
TGTGCCAGCGATCTGGCGGGGAATCAGCCCCAGCATTTT
CASDLAGNQPQHF
>TRBD2|.|TRBV27|TRBJ2-1
TGTGCCAGCAGTACAAGACTAGCGGGGTACAATGAGCAGTTCTTC
CASSTRLAGYNEQFF
>.|once|TRBV5-1|TRBJ1-1
TGCGCCAGCTCCTTCTCGGGGGGAAACACTGAAGCTTTCTTT
CASSFSGGNTEAFF
>.|.|TRBV19|TRBJ2-6
TGTGCCAGTAGTATAGTAAAGGACAACTCTGGGGCCAACGTCCTGACTTTC
CASSIVKDNSGANVLTF
>TRBD1|.|TRBV6-2/TRBV6-3|TRBJ2-4
TGTGCCAGCAGTTACCGAGGGACAGGGACAGCCAAAAACATTCAGTACTTC
CASSYRGTGTAKNIQYF
>.|.|TRBV19|TRBJ1-1
TGTGCCAGTAGTCCCATCGACTGGAACACTGAAGCTTTCTTT
CASSPIDWNTEAFF
>.|.|TRBV19|TRBJ1-4
TGTGCCAGTGCAACTTCCGGGACACGGGGTGAAAAACTGTTTTTT
CASATSGTRGEKLFF
>.|.|TRBV19|TRBJ1-4
TGTGCCAGTAGTCCGAGGGGGGGACATCGGAGGGAAAAACTGTTTTTT
CASSPRGGHRREKLFF
>.|few|TRBV28|TRBJ1-5
TGTGCCAGCGGTACATTTAACAATCAGCCCCAGCATTTT
CASGTFNNQPQHF
>.|.|TRBV7-2|TRBJ2-1
TGTGCCAGCAGCTTCGCAGGGGTGGGATACAATGAGCAGTTCTTC
CASSFAGVGYNEQFF
>.|few|TRBV30|TRBJ1-5
TGTGCCTGGAAACAGGGCGGGCAGCCCCAGCATTTT
CAWKQGGQPQHF
>TRBD2|.|TRBV14|TRBJ2-7
TGTGCCAGCAGCCCAATAAGGAGCGGGAGGGGGCGCGAGCAGTACTTC
CASSPIRSGRGREQYF
>.|.|TRBV24-1|TRBJ2-1
TGTGCCACCAGTGATAATCCGGGAGCTCAATATCAAATCCCCTACAATGAGCAGTTCTTC
CATSDNPGAQYQIPYNEQFF
>TRBD2|.|TRBV3-1/TRBV3-2|TRBJ2-5
TGTGCCAGCAGCCAAGCAAAAGCGGGAGGGGGAGAGACCCAGTACTTC
CASSQAKAGGGETQYF
>.|.|TRBV2|TRBJ2-6
TGTGCCAGCAGTTCGATACAAAGTCGGGCCAACGTCCTGACTTTC
CASSSIQSRANVLTF